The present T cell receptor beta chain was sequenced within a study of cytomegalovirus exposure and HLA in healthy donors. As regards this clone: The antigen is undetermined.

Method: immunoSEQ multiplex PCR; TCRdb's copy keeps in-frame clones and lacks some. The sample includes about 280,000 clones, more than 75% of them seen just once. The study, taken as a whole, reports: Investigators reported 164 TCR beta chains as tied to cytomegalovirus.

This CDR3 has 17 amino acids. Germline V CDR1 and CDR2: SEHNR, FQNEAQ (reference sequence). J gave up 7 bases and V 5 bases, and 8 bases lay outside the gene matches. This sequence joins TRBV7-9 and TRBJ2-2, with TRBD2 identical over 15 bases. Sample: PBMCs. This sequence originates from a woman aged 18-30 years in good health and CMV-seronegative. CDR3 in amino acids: CASSPGGLAGGDGELFF. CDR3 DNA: TGTGCCAGCAGCCCCGGCGGACTAGCGGGAGGGGACGGGGAGCTGTTTTTT.